This T cell receptor beta chain derives from a study of CD8 T cells in ankylosing spondylitis. Trimming stripped 2 bases from V and 6 bases from J, with 14 bases between. Per the germline V gene, CDR1 is MGHRA and CDR2 is YSYEKL. The length of the CDR3 is 14 residues. This clonotype was picked up many times. TCRdb reprocessed the 5' RACE reads with MiXCR, giving one entry per CDR3 protein. The sample records 240,000 or so distinct CDR3 sequences, 9.5% to 12% being singletons. The material sequenced was blood, either unsorted or a sorted T cell fraction (not recorded which). This TCR was recovered from a male donor with ankylosing spondylitis or in good health (not recorded which). V and J are TRBV4-1 and TRBJ2-7; D ambiguous. CDR3: CASSQSNRLVEQYF. In DNA form, the CDR3 reads TGCGCCAGCAGCCAATCCAACCGACTGGTCGAGCAGTACTTC.